This T cell receptor (beta chain) was recovered during a study of Tregs in tolerant kidney transplant recipients. Only one count was recorded for this clone. The CDR3 has 17 residues. The germline V gene encodes CDR1 MGHRA and CDR2 YSYEKL. Unmatched junction bases numbered 8, after V lost 0 bases and J lost 3 bases. CD4+CD25+CD127- Tregs, CD4+CD25- non-Tregs, CD4 and CD8 cells were sorted. Generated by immunoSEQ multiplex PCR, the TCRdb table keeps only in-frame clones and is missing some. The table shows about 240,000 clones, with about 80% occurring only once. Sequenced: CD4+ T cells from blood. The origin of this receptor is a human donor in good health. V and J are TRBV4-1 and TRBJ2-3; 8 bases map to TRBD2. The CDR3 region has the DNA TGCGCCAGCAGCCAAGACCCTCGCGGGGGGCCTACAGATACGCAGTATTTT. This sequence encodes CASSQDPRGGPTDTQYF.